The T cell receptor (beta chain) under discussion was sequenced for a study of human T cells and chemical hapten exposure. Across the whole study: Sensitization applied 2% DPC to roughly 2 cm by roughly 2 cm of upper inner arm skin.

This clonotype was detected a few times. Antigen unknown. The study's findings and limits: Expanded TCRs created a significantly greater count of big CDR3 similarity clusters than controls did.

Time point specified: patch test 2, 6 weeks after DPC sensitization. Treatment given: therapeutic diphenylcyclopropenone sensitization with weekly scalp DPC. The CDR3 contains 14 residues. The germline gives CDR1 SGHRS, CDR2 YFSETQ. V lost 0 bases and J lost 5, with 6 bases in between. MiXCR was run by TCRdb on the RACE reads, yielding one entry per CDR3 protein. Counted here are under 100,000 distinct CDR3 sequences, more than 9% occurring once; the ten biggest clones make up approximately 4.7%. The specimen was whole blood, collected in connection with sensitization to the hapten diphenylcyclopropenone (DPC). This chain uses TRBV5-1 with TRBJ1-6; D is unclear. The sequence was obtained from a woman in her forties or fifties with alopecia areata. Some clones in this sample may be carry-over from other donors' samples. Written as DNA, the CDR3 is TGCGCCAGCAGCTTGGTTAGTGATAATTCACCCCTCCACTTT. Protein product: CASSLVSDNSPLHF.